This entry is about one T cell receptor (beta chain). What it recognizes is unknown. The authors generated TCR beta cDNA through 5'RACE template switching with UMIs. After re-calling the 5' RACE reads, TCRdb lists one entry per CDR3 protein, DNA absent. The data show 500,000 to 700,000 distinct CDR3 sequences, and the top ten clones hold approximately 4%. This CDR3 is built from 14 residues. CDR1 is LGHDT, CDR2 YNNKEL, per germline (reference sequence). The data were taken from a study of T cells expressing NK-cell markers. Whole-study context: All TCR beta repertoires analysed originated from sorted CD3+CD56+NKG2C+, CD3+CD56+NKG2C- and CD3+CD56-NKG2C+ T cells.

Overall study findings and caveats: Questions lingered over whether expanded NKG2C+ T cell clones were HCMV-specific. The same clonotypes also predominated in the CD3+CD56-NKG2C+ fraction of several donors.

The rearrangement uses TRBV3-1 and TRBJ1-2; there is no DNA to check the TCRdb D call of TRBD1. The TCR was taken from a young man in good health. The source material was blood T cells: a sorted CD56 or NKG2C T cell subset, CD4+ or CD8+ T cells, or bulk PBMC T cells (not recorded which). The CDR3 sequence is CASSRSGQGYGYTF.